A selection of T cell receptor beta chains follows, all from one sample in a study of CD8+ T cells in alopecia areata. The protocol was immunoSEQ multiplex PCR, while the TCRdb copy is restricted to in-frame clones and leaves out a portion. In the table there are about 200,000 clones, less than 45% of which are singletons. Sequenced here: CD4+ T cells sorted from blood, sampled at approximately week 30, from a patient treated with tofacitinib. The source of these receptors is a human donor with alopecia areata. The CDR3 runs from the conserved cysteine through the conserved F or W. Each record gives: CDR3 DNA, CDR3 protein, D gene, J gene, clone size, V gene. The D gene is left open where the match is weak. The size of a clone is reported for some rows only, either as once, few or many, or as a class for expanded clones.

TGTGCCAGCAGTTTATCGGCTCCCACAGATACGCAGTATTTT	CASSLSAPTDTQYF	.	TRBJ2-3	.	TRBV27
TGTGCCAGCAGCCAAGATACAGTACCCTATGGCTACACCTTC	CASSQDTVPYGYTF	.	TRBJ1-2	.	TRBV7-2
TGTGCCTGGACAGGCCTCTATGGCTACACCTTC	CAWTGLYGYTF	.	TRBJ1-2	.	TRBV30
TGTGCCAGCAGCGTCCCCCGAAGTAGGACTGAAGCTTTCTTT	CASSVPRSRTEAFF	.	TRBJ1-1	few	TRBV9
TGCGCCAGCAGCCAAGATGGGACAGGAAACAATCAGCCCCAGCATTTT	CASSQDGTGNNQPQHF	TRBD1	TRBJ1-5	.	TRBV4-1
TGCGCCAGCAGCTTGACTAGCGGGGGACACAATGAGCAGTTCTTC	CASSLTSGGHNEQFF	TRBD2	TRBJ2-1	.	TRBV5-1
TGTGCCAGCAGCTTGACAGGGAACACTGAAGCTTTCTTT	CASSLTGNTEAFF	.	TRBJ1-1	few	TRBV5-4
TGTGCCTGGAGCTTACCCCCAGGGCCAAGAAACTATGGCTACACCTTC	CAWSLPPGPRNYGYTF	.	TRBJ1-2	.	TRBV30
TGTGCCAGCAGCTCAGGCGTAGGACAGGCTAATCAGCCCCAGCATTTT	CASSSGVGQANQPQHF	TRBD1	TRBJ1-5	.	TRBV7-8
TGTGCTAGTGGTTTGGGGAGGACTTATGGGAACTATGGCTACACCTTC	CASGLGRTYGNYGYTF	.	TRBJ1-2	.	TRBV12-5
TGTGCCAGCAGCTTTTCGGGACTAGCGGGAGATACGCAGTATTTT	CASSFSGLAGDTQYF	TRBD2	TRBJ2-3	.	TRBV11-3
TGTGCCAGCAGCGAACGATCTGGGACAGGGGTCGAGCAGTACTTC	CASSERSGTGVEQYF	TRBD1	TRBJ2-7	few	TRBV6-1
TGTGCCAGTAGTCTGCCGGGACTAGCGGGAGGGGAGCAGTACTTC	CASSLPGLAGGEQYF	TRBD2	TRBJ2-7	few	TRBV19
TGTGCCAGCAGCCAAGAAGGGGGAACGACTAATGAAAAACTGTTTTTT	CASSQEGGTTNEKLFF	.	TRBJ1-4	.	TRBV4-2
TGTGCCACGGGGGACAGGGGGCCGGCCTATGAAGCTTTCTTT	CATGDRGPAYEAFF	TRBD1	TRBJ1-1	few	TRBV19
TGTGCCAGCAGCTTAGGAGATAGCAATCAGCCCCAGCATTTT	CASSLGDSNQPQHF	.	TRBJ1-5	few	TRBV13
TGCGCCAGCAGCCAACCCAGGGCGAACACCGGGGAGCTGTTTTTT	CASSQPRANTGELFF	.	TRBJ2-2	.	TRBV4-1
TGTGCCTGGAGACACCCGGGACAGTCCCCTTTCTACTATGGCTACACCTTC	CAWRHPGQSPFYYGYTF	TRBD1	TRBJ1-2	few	TRBV30
TGTGCCAGCTCACCACGGGTAACTGAGCAGTTCTTC	CASSPRVTEQFF	.	TRBJ2-1	few	TRBV18
TGTGCCAGCTCACCAGGCAACTCGAACACTGAAGCTTTCTTT	CASSPGNSNTEAFF	.	TRBJ1-1	few	TRBV18
TGCGCCAGCAGTCAAAGGGACTACGAGCAGTACTTC	CASSQRDYEQYF	.	TRBJ2-7	few	TRBV23-1
TGCGCCAGCAGCCAAATGGCAGGGGGCAGAGAGACCCAGTACTTC	CASSQMAGGRETQYF	TRBD1	TRBJ2-5	.	TRBV4-1
TGTGCCAGCACCCCCTCGGGGAGACGCAATCAGCCCCAGCATTTT	CASTPSGRRNQPQHF	.	TRBJ1-5	.	TRBV28
TGTGCCAGCAGCGCCCAGGGGACAGAAAAGTTCTTC	CASSAQGTEKFF	TRBD1	TRBJ2-1	few	TRBV7-3
TGTGCCAGCAGTGAATTTGGCGCAGGCCCTAGAGATACGCAGTATTTT	CASSEFGAGPRDTQYF	.	TRBJ2-3	.	TRBV25-1
TGTGCCTGGAACCCCGGGTCCTATGGCTACACCTTC	CAWNPGSYGYTF	.	TRBJ1-2	few	TRBV30
TGTACCAGCAGCTCTATCTCCCAGCCCCAGCATTTT	CTSSSISQPQHF	.	TRBJ1-5	.	TRBV7-2
TGCGCCAGCAGCTTAGTGACTAGCGGGGACACCGGGGAGCTGTTTTTT	CASSLVTSGDTGELFF	TRBD2	TRBJ2-2	.	TRBV5-1
TGTGCCAGCAGGTCACCGGGACAGGGGACCTACGAGCAGTACTTC	CASRSPGQGTYEQYF	TRBD1	TRBJ2-7	.	TRBV11-2
TGTGCCATCAGTCCCCGGGGAGAGACCCAGTACTTC	CAISPRGETQYF	.	TRBJ2-5	.	TRBV10-3
TGTGCCAGCAGCTCAGCTTCCGGGGAAGGGGGCTACACCTTC	CASSSASGEGGYTF	.	TRBJ1-2	.	TRBV7-6
TGTGCCAGCAGCTTAGGGCGGGGCGTCTTCGGCTACACCTTC	CASSLGRGVFGYTF	.	TRBJ1-2	.	TRBV13
TGTGCCAGTAGTATACTAGCGGGAGAGCAGTACTTC	CASSILAGEQYF	TRBD2	TRBJ2-7	many	TRBV19
TGTGCCAGCAGCGTCCAATTTGAGGGAGGGCACGGAAACATTCAGTACTTC	CASSVQFEGGHGNIQYF	TRBD2	TRBJ2-4	.	TRBV9
TGTGCCAGCAGCTCTGGCAGGGGGGTTGAACAGTTCTTC	CASSSGRGVEQFF	.	TRBJ2-1	.	TRBV7-9
TGCGCCAGCAGCCAAGCCAGAGGGCAGCCAAATGAGCAGTTCTTC	CASSQARGQPNEQFF	.	TRBJ2-1	few	TRBV4-1
TGCAGCGTCCAGACGGTGAACTATGGCTACACCTTC	CSVQTVNYGYTF	.	TRBJ1-2	.	TRBV29-1
TGTGCCTGGAGTCGGCCAGCGGGAGGGCCTGGGTCTTTTTATTTT	CAWSRPAGGPGSFYF	TRBD2	TRBJ2-3	.	TRBV30
TGTGCCAGCAGCCAATGGACCGGGGAGCTGTTTTTT	CASSQWTGELFF	.	TRBJ2-2	.	TRBV14
TGTGCCAGCTCACCACCCAGCTACGAGCAGTACTTC	CASSPPSYEQYF	.	TRBJ2-7	.	TRBV18
TGTGCCAGCAGCCCCCAGTACTTC	CASSPQYF	.	TRBJ2-7	.	TRBV7-9
TGTGCCAGCAGCCCGACTAGTCGAACCGGGGAGCTGTTTTTT	CASSPTSRTGELFF	.	TRBJ2-2	.	TRBV11-2
TGTGCCAGCGCTAGCGGGGGCACAGATACGCAGTATTTT	CASASGGTDTQYF	TRBD2	TRBJ2-3	few	TRBV2
TGTGCCAGCAGCCCAAATAGCGGGGGCACCTACGAGCAGTACTTC	CASSPNSGGTYEQYF	TRBD2	TRBJ2-7	few	TRBV7-6
TGTGCCAGCAGCCCCGGTCGGCTAGCGGGAGTGGAGGGGGAGACCCAGTACTTC	CASSPGRLAGVEGETQYF	TRBD2	TRBJ2-5	few	TRBV7-8
TGCGCCAGCAGCCAAGAAAGGACAGACCGCTATGGCTACACCTTC	CASSQERTDRYGYTF	.	TRBJ1-2	.	TRBV4-1
TGTGCCTGGAGTCTACGGGGCTCAGGAGATACGCAGTATTTT	CAWSLRGSGDTQYF	.	TRBJ2-3	few	TRBV30
TGTGCCAGCAGCTTATCACAGGGGTACTATGGCTACACCTTC	CASSLSQGYYGYTF	TRBD1	TRBJ1-2	few	TRBV7-3
TGTGCCAGCAGTTTGGGGCAGTCCTACGAGCAGTACTTC	CASSLGQSYEQYF	.	TRBJ2-7	few	TRBV28
TGTGCCAGCACGAACAGGGTTAATGAAAAACTGTTTTTT	CASTNRVNEKLFF	.	TRBJ1-4	.	TRBV6-6
TGCAGCTCATCGGACAGTTACAATCAGCCCCAGCATTTT	CSSSDSYNQPQHF	.	TRBJ1-5	.	TRBV29-1
TGTGCCACCGGAAATGCGGGCAATCAGCCCCAGCATTTT	CATGNAGNQPQHF	.	TRBJ1-5	.	TRBV6-5
TGCGCCAGCAGCCAAGATCTTACGGGACTCGGGGACACTGAAGCTTTCTTT	CASSQDLTGLGDTEAFF	.	TRBJ1-1	few	TRBV4-1
TGTGCCAGTAGCTGGCGGGGGGGATCCTACAATGAGCAGTTCTTC	CASSWRGGSYNEQFF	TRBD2	TRBJ2-1	.	TRBV19